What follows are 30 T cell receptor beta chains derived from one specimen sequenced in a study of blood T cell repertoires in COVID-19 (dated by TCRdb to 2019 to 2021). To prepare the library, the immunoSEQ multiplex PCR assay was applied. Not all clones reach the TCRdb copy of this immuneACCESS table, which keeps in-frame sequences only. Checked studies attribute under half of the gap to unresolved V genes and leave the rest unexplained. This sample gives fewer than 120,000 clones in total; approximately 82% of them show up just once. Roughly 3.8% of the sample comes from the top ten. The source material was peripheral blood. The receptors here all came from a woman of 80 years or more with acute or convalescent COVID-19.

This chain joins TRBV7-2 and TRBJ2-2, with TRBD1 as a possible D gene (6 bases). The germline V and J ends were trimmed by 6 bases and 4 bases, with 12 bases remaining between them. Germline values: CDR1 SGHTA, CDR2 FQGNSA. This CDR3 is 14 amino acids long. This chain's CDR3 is CASRGHRSTGELFF. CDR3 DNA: TGTGCCAGCAGGGGACATAGGAGCACCGGGGAGCTGTTTTTT. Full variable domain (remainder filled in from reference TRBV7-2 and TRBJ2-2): GAGVSQSPSNKVTEKGKDVELRCDPISGHTALYWYRQSLGQGLEFLIYFQGNSAPDKSGLPSDRFSAERTGGSVSTLTIQRTQQEDSAVYLCASRGHRSTGELFFGEGSRLTVL.

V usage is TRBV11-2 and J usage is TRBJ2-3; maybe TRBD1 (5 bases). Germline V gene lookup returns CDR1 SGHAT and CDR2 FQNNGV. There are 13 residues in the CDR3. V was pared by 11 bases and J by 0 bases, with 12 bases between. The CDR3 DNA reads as TGTGCCGCGGTCAGGGCGAGCACAGATACGCAGTATTTT. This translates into CAAVRASTDTQYF.

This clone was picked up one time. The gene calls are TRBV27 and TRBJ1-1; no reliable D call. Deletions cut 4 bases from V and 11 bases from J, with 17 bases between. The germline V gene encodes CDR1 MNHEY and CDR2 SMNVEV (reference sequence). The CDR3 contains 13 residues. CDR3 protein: CASSSPLAGFAFF. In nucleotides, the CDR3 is TGTGCCAGCAGTTCCCCCCTGGCGGGATTTGCTTTCTTT.

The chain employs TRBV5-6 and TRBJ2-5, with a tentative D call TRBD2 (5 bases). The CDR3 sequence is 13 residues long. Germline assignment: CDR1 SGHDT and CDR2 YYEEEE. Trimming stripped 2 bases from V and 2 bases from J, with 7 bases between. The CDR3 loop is CASSFWEQETQYF. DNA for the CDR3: TGTGCCAGCAGCTTCTGGGAGCAAGAGACCCAGTACTTC.

The CDR3 is CASSEGQKETQYF. Written as DNA, the CDR3 is TGTGCCAGCAGTGAGGGACAGAAAGAGACCCAGTACTTC. The chain uses TRBV6-1 and TRBJ2-5; 7 nucleotides line up with TRBD1. Trimming removed 3 bases from V and 3 bases from J; junction bases left unmatched: 1. Germline V gene data show CDR1 as MNHNS and CDR2 as SASEGT. This CDR3 is 13 amino acids long.

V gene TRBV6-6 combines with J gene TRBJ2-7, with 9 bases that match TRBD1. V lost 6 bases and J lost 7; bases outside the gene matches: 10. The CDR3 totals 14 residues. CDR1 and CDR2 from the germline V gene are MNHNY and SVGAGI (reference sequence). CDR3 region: CASSTGTGTREQYF. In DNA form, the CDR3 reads TGTGCCAGCAGCACCGGGACAGGGACTCGGGAGCAGTACTTC.

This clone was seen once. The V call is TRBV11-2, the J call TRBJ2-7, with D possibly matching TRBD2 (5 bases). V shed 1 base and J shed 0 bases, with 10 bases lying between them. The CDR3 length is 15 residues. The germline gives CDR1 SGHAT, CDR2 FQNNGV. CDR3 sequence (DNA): TGTGCCAGCAGCTTAGGACTAATTAGCTCCTACGAGCAGTACTTC. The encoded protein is CASSLGLISSYEQYF. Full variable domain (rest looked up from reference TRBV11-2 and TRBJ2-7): EAGVAQSPRYKIIEKRQSVAFWCNPISGHATLYWYQQILGQGPKLLIQFQNNGVVDDSQLPKDRFSAERLKGVDSTLKIQPAKLEDSAVYLCASSLGLISSYEQYFGPGTRLTVT.

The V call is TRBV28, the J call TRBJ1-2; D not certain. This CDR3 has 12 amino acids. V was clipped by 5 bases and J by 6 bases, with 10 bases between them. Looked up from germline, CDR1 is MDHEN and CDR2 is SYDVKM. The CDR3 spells CASSRSSDGYTF. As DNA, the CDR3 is TGTGCCAGCAGTCGCTCCTCGGATGGCTACACCTTC.

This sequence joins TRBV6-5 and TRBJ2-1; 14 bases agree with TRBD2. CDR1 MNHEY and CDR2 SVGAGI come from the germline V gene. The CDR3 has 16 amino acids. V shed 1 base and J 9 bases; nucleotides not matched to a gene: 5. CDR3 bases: TGTGCCAGCAGTTACTTAACGGGACTAGCGGGAGCTGAGCAGTTCTTC. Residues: CASSYLTGLAGAEQFF.

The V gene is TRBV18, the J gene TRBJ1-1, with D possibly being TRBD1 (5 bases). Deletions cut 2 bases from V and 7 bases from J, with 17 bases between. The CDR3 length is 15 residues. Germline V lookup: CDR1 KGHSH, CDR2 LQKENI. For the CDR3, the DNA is TGTGCCAGCTCACCAGGGGCAGGATATAATGGTGAAGCTTTCTTT. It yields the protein CASSPGAGYNGEAFF.

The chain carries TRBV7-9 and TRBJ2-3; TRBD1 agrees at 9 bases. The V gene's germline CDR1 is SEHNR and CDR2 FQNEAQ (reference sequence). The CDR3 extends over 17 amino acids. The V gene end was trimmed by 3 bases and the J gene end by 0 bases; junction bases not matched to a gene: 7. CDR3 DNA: TGTGCCAGCAGCTTTACAGGGGGCAGGGGAAGCACAGATACGCAGTATTTT. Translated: CASSFTGGRGSTDTQYF.

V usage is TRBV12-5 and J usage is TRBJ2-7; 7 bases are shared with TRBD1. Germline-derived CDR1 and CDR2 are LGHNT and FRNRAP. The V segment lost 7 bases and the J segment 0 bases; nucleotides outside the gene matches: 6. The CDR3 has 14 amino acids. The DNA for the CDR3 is TGTGCTAGTGCCACGGGACAGCACTCCTACGAGCAGTACTTC. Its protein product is CASATGQHSYEQYF.

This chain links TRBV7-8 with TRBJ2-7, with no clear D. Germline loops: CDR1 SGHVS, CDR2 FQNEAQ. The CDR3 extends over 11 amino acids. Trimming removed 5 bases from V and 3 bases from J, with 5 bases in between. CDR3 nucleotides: TGTGCCAGCAGCCTACACTACGAGCAGTACTTC. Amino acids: CASSLHYEQYF.

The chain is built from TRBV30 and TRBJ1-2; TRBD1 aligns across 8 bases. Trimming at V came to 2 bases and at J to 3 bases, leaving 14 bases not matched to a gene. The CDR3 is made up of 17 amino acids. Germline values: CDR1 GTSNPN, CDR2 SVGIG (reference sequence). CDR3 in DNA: TGTGCCTGGAGTAGAAGACATATAGACAGGGGTTACTATGGCTACACCTTC. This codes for CAWSRRHIDRGYYGYTF.

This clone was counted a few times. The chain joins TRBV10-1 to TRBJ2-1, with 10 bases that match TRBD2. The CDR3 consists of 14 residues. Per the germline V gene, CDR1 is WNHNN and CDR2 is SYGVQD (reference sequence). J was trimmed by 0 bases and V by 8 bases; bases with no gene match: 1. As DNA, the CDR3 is TGCGCCAGCGCTAGCGGGAGCTCCTACAATGAGCAGTTCTTC. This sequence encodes CASASGSSYNEQFF.

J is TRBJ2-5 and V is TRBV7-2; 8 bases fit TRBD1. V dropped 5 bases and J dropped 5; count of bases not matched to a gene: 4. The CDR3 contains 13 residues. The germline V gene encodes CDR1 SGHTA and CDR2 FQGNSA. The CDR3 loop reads CASSNDRGETQYF. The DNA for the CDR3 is TGTGCCAGCAGCAATGACAGGGGTGAGACCCAGTACTTC.

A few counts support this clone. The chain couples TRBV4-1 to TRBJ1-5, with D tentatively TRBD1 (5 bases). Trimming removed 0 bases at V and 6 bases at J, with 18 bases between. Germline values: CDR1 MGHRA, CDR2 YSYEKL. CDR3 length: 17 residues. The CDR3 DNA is TGCGCCAGCAGCCAAGAGGGTCGCTTGGGGGGTCGTCAGCCCCAGCATTTT. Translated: CASSQEGRLGGRQPQHF.

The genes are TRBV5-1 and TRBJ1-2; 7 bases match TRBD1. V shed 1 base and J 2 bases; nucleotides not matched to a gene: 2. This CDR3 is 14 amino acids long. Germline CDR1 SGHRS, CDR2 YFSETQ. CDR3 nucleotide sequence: TGCGCCAGCAGCTTGACGACAGGGAACTATGGCTACACCTTC. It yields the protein CASSLTTGNYGYTF.

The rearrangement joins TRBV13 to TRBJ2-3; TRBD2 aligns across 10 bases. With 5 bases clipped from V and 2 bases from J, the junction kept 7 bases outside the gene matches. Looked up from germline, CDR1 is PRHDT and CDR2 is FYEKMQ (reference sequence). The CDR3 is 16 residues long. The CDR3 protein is CASSPLAGGYTDTQYF. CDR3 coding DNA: TGTGCCAGCAGCCCGTTAGCGGGAGGTTACACAGATACGCAGTATTTT.

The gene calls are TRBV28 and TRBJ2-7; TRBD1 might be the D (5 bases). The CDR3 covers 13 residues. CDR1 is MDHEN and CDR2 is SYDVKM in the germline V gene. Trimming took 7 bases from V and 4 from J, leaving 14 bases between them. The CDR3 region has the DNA TGTGCCAGCACCCCGGGCAGGGTGTACGAGCAGTACTTC. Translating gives CASTPGRVYEQYF.

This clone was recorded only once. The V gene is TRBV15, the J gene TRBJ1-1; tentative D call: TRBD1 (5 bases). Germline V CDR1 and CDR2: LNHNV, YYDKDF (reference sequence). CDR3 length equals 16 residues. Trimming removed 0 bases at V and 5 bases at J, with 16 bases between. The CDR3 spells CATSRDPFGGGTEAFF. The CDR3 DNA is TGTGCCACCAGCAGAGATCCCTTCGGGGGAGGTACTGAAGCTTTCTTT.

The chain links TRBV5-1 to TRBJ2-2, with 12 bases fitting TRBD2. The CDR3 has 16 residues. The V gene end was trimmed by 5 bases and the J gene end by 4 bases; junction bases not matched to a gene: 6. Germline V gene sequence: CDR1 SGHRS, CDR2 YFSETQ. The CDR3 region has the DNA TGCGCCAGCAGAGGGACGGGACTAGCGGGCACCGGGGAGCTGTTTTTT. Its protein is CASRGTGLAGTGELFF.

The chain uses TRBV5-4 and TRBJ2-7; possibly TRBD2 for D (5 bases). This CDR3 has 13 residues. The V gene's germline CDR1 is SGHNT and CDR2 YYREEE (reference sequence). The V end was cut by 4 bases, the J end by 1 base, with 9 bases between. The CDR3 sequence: CASSPDFSYEQYF. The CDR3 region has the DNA TGTGCCAGCAGCCCGGACTTTTCCTACGAGCAGTACTTC.

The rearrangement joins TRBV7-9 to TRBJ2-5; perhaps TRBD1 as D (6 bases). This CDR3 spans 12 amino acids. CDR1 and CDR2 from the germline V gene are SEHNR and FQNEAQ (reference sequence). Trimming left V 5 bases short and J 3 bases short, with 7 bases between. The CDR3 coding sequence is TGTGCCAGCAGCAACAGGGAAGAGACCCAGTACTTC. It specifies CASSNREETQYF.

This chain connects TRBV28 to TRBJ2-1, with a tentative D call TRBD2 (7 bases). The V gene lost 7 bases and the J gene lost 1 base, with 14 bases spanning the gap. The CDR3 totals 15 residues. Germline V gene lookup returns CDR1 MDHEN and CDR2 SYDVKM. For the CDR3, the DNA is TGTGCCAGCACCAAAGGGGGGGCATCCTACAATGAGCAGTTCTTC. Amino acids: CASTKGGASYNEQFF.

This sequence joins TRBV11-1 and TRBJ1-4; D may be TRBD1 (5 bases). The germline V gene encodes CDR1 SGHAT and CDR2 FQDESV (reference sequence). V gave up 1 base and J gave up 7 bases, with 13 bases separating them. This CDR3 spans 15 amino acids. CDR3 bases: TGTGCCAGCAGCTTAGGACACGTCGGGGGTGAAAAACTGTTTTTT. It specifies CASSLGHVGGEKLFF.

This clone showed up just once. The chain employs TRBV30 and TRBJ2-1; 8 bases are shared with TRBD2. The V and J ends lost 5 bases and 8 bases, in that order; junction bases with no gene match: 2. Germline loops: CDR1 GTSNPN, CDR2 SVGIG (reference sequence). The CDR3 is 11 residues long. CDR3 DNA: TGTGCCTGGGGACTAGCCTATGAGCAGTTCTTC. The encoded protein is CAWGLAYEQFF.

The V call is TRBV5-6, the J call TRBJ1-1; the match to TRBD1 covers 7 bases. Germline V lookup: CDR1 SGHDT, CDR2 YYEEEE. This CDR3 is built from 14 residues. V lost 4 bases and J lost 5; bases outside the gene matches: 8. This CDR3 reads CASSPWTGPTEAFF. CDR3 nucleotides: TGTGCCAGCAGCCCGTGGACAGGTCCAACTGAAGCTTTCTTT.

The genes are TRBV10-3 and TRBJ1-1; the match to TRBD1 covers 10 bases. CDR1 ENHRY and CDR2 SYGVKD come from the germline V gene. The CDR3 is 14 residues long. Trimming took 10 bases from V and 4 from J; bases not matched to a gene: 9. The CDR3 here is CASKRDRGSTEAFF. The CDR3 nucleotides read TGTGCCAGCAAAAGGGACAGGGGTAGCACTGAAGCTTTCTTT.

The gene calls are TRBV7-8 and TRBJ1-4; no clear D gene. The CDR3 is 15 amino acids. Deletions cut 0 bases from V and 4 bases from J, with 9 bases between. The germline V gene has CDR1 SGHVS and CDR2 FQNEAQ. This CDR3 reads CASSLAEGVNEKLFF. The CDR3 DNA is TGTGCCAGCAGCTTAGCGGAGGGCGTTAATGAAAAACTGTTTTTT.